The rows below give T cell receptor beta chains drawn from one sample of a study of CD4+ T cells in melanoma. Clones were sequenced by immunoSEQ multiplex PCR, and TCRdb holds only the in-frame ones, with some missing. The sample comprises about 15,000 clones, around four fifths of which are singletons, and 5.5% to 6.5% rests with the top ten. Sequenced input: cells from a culture (not recorded whether cultured in vitro). The receptors here all came from a human donor with melanoma. Both conserved end residues are part of each CDR3. The D gene is left open where the match is weak. For some rows the clone size is stated as once, few or many, or as a class when expanded; others skip it.

D gene: .
J gene: TRBJ2-7
V gene: TRBV25-1
clone size: .
CDR3 DNA: TGTGCCAGCACCATTCTACGGGAACGGCCCACCTACGAGCAGTACTTC
CDR3 protein: CASTILRERPTYEQYF

D gene: .
J gene: TRBJ2-1
V gene: TRBV7-9
clone size: .
CDR3 DNA: TGTGCCACGCAAGGAATTAATCCCTACAATGAGCAGTTCTTC
CDR3 protein: CATQGINPYNEQFF

D gene: .
J gene: TRBJ2-5
V gene: TRBV6-1
clone size: .
CDR3 DNA: TGTGCCAGCAAAGGAAGCGGAGAGACCCAGTACTTC
CDR3 protein: CASKGSGETQYF

D gene: TRBD1
J gene: TRBJ2-6
V gene: TRBV7-9
clone size: .
CDR3 DNA: TGTGCCAGCAGCCCGAGACAGGGTTGGGCTGGGGCCAACGTCCTGACTTTC
CDR3 protein: CASSPRQGWAGANVLTF

D gene: .
J gene: TRBJ2-1
V gene: TRBV5-1
clone size: .
CDR3 DNA: TGCGCCAGCAGGGAGGGGGCCTCGTCAGGCGGGAGTAATGAGCAGTTCTTC
CDR3 protein: CASREGASSGGSNEQFF

D gene: .
J gene: TRBJ1-1
V gene: TRBV6-6
clone size: few
CDR3 DNA: TGTGCCAGCAGGAATCGTGGGGAGAACACTGAAGCTTTCTTT
CDR3 protein: CASRNRGENTEAFF

D gene: TRBD2
J gene: TRBJ2-1
V gene: TRBV7-3
clone size: .
CDR3 DNA: TGTGCCAGCAGCTTAGGGCTAGCGGGGATAAATGAGCAGTTCTTC
CDR3 protein: CASSLGLAGINEQFF

D gene: .
J gene: TRBJ2-7
V gene: TRBV18
clone size: .
CDR3 DNA: TGTGCCAGCTCACCAGGGCGCAGTTACGAGCAGTACTTC
CDR3 protein: CASSPGRSYEQYF

D gene: TRBD1
J gene: TRBJ1-2
V gene: TRBV10-3
clone size: .
CDR3 DNA: TGTGCCATCGGCGGGACAGGGGTCGGCTGGGGCTACACCTTC
CDR3 protein: CAIGGTGVGWGYTF

D gene: .
J gene: TRBJ2-5
V gene: TRBV7-6
clone size: .
CDR3 DNA: TGTGCCAGCAGCGTCAGGTTTGCTCGGATGCAAGAGACCCAGTACTTC
CDR3 protein: CASSVRFARMQETQYF

D gene: .
J gene: TRBJ2-5
V gene: TRBV7-4
clone size: .
CDR3 DNA: TGTGCCACTTCGATGACCTGGCTAGTCCAAGAGACCCAGTACTTC
CDR3 protein: CATSMTWLVQETQYF

D gene: .
J gene: TRBJ1-3
V gene: TRBV28
clone size: .
CDR3 DNA: TGTGCCAGCATTCTAGGGGCGGGAAACACCATATATTTT
CDR3 protein: CASILGAGNTIYF

D gene: .
J gene: TRBJ1-5
V gene: TRBV15
clone size: .
CDR3 DNA: TGTGCCACCAACACTGGACTGACCTCCAATCAGCCCCAGCATTTT
CDR3 protein: CATNTGLTSNQPQHF

D gene: TRBD1
J gene: TRBJ2-7
V gene: TRBV5-1
clone size: .
CDR3 DNA: TGCGCCAGCAGCTGGGCTCCGGGACAGGGGGCCTACGAGCAGTACTTC
CDR3 protein: CASSWAPGQGAYEQYF

D gene: .
J gene: TRBJ1-1
V gene: TRBV5-6
clone size: .
CDR3 DNA: TGTGCCAGCAGCACTGCCCGTAGGGGGGCAGGACATGAAGCTTTCTTT
CDR3 protein: CASSTARRGAGHEAFF

D gene: .
J gene: TRBJ1-6
V gene: TRBV10-3
clone size: .
CDR3 DNA: TGTGCCATCAATCGGGACGGTCGAAATTCACCCCTCCACTTT
CDR3 protein: CAINRDGRNSPLHF

D gene: .
J gene: TRBJ2-7
V gene: TRBV7-8
clone size: .
CDR3 DNA: TGTGCCAGCAGCCACACCCGGGACTTTACCTACGAGCAGTACTTC
CDR3 protein: CASSHTRDFTYEQYF

D gene: .
J gene: TRBJ2-3
V gene: TRBV4-2
clone size: .
CDR3 DNA: TGTGCCAGCAGCCAAGATCGGAGTTGGACAGTTACAGATACGCAGTATTTT
CDR3 protein: CASSQDRSWTVTDTQYF

D gene: TRBD1
J gene: TRBJ2-5
V gene: TRBV6-1
clone size: .
CDR3 DNA: TGTGCCAGCAGTGAAGTGGGACAGGCAGATAGGGAGACCCAGTACTTC
CDR3 protein: CASSEVGQADRETQYF

D gene: .
J gene: TRBJ1-2
V gene: TRBV29-1
clone size: .
CDR3 DNA: TGCAGCGTTGCGGTAGGGACTAACTATGGCTACACCTTC
CDR3 protein: CSVAVGTNYGYTF

D gene: .
J gene: TRBJ1-4
V gene: TRBV6-1
clone size: .
CDR3 DNA: TGTGCCAGCAGATCCGGGGGGTCTGGTAATGAAAAACTGTTTTTT
CDR3 protein: CASRSGGSGNEKLFF

D gene: .
J gene: TRBJ2-5
V gene: TRBV5-4
clone size: .
CDR3 DNA: TGTGCCAGCAGCTTGGGCCCGCTAGTTCAAGAGACCCAGTACTTC
CDR3 protein: CASSLGPLVQETQYF

D gene: .
J gene: TRBJ2-2
V gene: TRBV6-1
clone size: .
CDR3 DNA: TGTGCCAGCAGTCGGACGGGTGCGAACACCGGGGAGCTGTTTTTT
CDR3 protein: CASSRTGANTGELFF

D gene: TRBD1
J gene: TRBJ1-1
V gene: TRBV25-1
clone size: .
CDR3 DNA: TGTGCCAGCAGTGCATTGGACAGGGACACTGAAGCTTTCTTT
CDR3 protein: CASSALDRDTEAFF

D gene: .
J gene: TRBJ2-3
V gene: TRBV2
clone size: .
CDR3 DNA: TGTGCCAGCAGTGAAGCAGGGGATACGCAGTATTTT
CDR3 protein: CASSEAGDTQYF

D gene: .
J gene: TRBJ1-2
V gene: TRBV7-2
clone size: .
CDR3 DNA: TGTGCCAGCAGCGATGCCCCAGAGGCCGGTGGCTACACCTTC
CDR3 protein: CASSDAPEAGGYTF

D gene: TRBD1
J gene: TRBJ1-5
V gene: TRBV2
clone size: .
CDR3 DNA: TGTGCCAGCCGAAGGGACAGTCCATTTCAGCCCCAGCATTTT
CDR3 protein: CASRRDSPFQPQHF

D gene: TRBD1
J gene: TRBJ1-1
V gene: TRBV28
clone size: .
CDR3 DNA: TGTGCCAGCACCCTGGGACAGGGGTTCAGGACTGAAGCTTTCTTT
CDR3 protein: CASTLGQGFRTEAFF

D gene: .
J gene: TRBJ1-1
V gene: TRBV28
clone size: .
CDR3 DNA: TGTGCCAGCTATGCGTGGAGACAGCTGGACTTTGAAGCTTTCTTT
CDR3 protein: CASYAWRQLDFEAFF

D gene: .
J gene: TRBJ1-1
V gene: TRBV4-1
clone size: .
CDR3 DNA: TGCGCCAGCAGCCAACCGGACGTTAGCCAATTGGGCAGCACTGAAGCTTTCTTT
CDR3 protein: CASSQPDVSQLGSTEAFF

D gene: .
J gene: TRBJ1-2
V gene: TRBV18
clone size: .
CDR3 DNA: TGTGCCAGCTCATCGGGAGGGACCAACTATGGCTACACCTTC
CDR3 protein: CASSSGGTNYGYTF

D gene: TRBD1
J gene: TRBJ1-2
V gene: TRBV10-3
clone size: few
CDR3 DNA: TGTGCCATCAGTGAGTCAGAAGGAGGGGGCGTTTCTGGCTACACCTTC
CDR3 protein: CAISESEGGGVSGYTF

D gene: TRBD1
J gene: TRBJ2-7
V gene: TRBV4-1
clone size: once
CDR3 DNA: TGCGCCAGCAGCCACGGACAGGGTTCCTACGAGCAGTACTTC
CDR3 protein: CASSHGQGSYEQYF

D gene: .
J gene: TRBJ1-2
V gene: TRBV4-1
clone size: .
CDR3 DNA: TGCGCCAGCAGCCCCCCCCTTGGGGCCACTAACTATGGCTACACCTTC
CDR3 protein: CASSPPLGATNYGYTF

D gene: .
J gene: TRBJ2-3
V gene: TRBV18
clone size: .
CDR3 DNA: TGTGCCAGCTCGACAGGTTACACAGATACGCAGTATTTT
CDR3 protein: CASSTGYTDTQYF